A single T cell receptor beta chain is shown here with its context. Its matching antigen is unknown. The sample belongs to a study of cytomegalovirus exposure and HLA in healthy donors. The wider study: A subsequent analysis stated that the 100 to 150 validation repertoires were run on the same platform as the approximately 610 first-cohort repertoires.

Trimming left V 1 base short and J 8 bases short, with 14 bases between. The CDR3 contains 15 residues. The germline V gene has CDR1 LGHNA and CDR2 YNFKEQ. TCRdb keeps only in-frame clones here, not all; method: immunoSEQ multiplex PCR. The table has about 60,000 clones, about 88% seen once. Study-wide findings and caveats: Diagnosis of cytomegalovirus status made by the classifier reportedly showed high specificity and sensitivity.

The genes are TRBV4-2 and TRBJ2-2, with TRBD2 as a possible D gene (6 bases). The TCR sequence derives from a man younger than 30 in good health and CMV-seronegative. Sample: PBMCs. The CDR3 nucleotides read TGTGCCAGCAGCCAAGCGGGAGACGCGTTTGGGGAGCTGTTTTTT. It codes for CASSQAGDAFGELFF.